These T cell receptor beta chains were read from a single sample in a study of CD8 T cells in ankylosing spondylitis. TCRdb reanalysed the 5' RACE reads using MiXCR and keeps one entry per CDR3 protein. In the table there are about 340,000 distinct CDR3 sequences, more than 20% of which are singletons. The material sequenced was blood, either unsorted or a sorted T cell fraction (not recorded which). These TCRs come from a male donor with ankylosing spondylitis or in good health (not recorded which). Both conserved end residues are part of each CDR3. A D gene is named only where the DNA matches it firmly. Rows may omit the clone size; those that give it use once, few, many or a size class.

j_gene: TRBJ2-3; d_gene: NA; abundance: NA; v_gene: TRBV10-3; CDR3nt: TGTGCCACGGACCGAAGTAGCACAGATACGCAGTATTTT; CDR3aa: CATDRSSTDTQYF
j_gene: TRBJ2-1; d_gene: NA; abundance: NA; v_gene: TRBV15; CDR3nt: TGTGCCACCAGCAGAGGACAGTTTCTCAACAATGAGCAGTTCTTC; CDR3aa: CATSRGQFLNNEQFF
j_gene: TRBJ2-7; d_gene: TRBD1; abundance: few; v_gene: TRBV11-2; CDR3nt: TGTGCCAGCAGCTTATCGACAGGGGTAGAGCAGTACTTC; CDR3aa: CASSLSTGVEQYF
j_gene: TRBJ2-1; d_gene: NA; abundance: few; v_gene: TRBV12-3/TRBV12-4; CDR3nt: TGTGCCAGCAGTTTAGGGGCCGGCGGGGTGGGGAATGAGCAGTTCTTC; CDR3aa: CASSLGAGGVGNEQFF
j_gene: TRBJ2-1; d_gene: NA; abundance: NA; v_gene: TRBV10-2; CDR3nt: TGCGCCAGCAGTGAAGGTTTGGTATATGAGCAGTTCTTC; CDR3aa: CASSEGLVYEQFF
j_gene: TRBJ2-4; d_gene: TRBD2; abundance: few; v_gene: TRBV4-2; CDR3nt: TGTGCCAGCAGCCCCCGTGCGGGGGACAAAAACATTCAGTACTTC; CDR3aa: CASSPRAGDKNIQYF
j_gene: TRBJ2-5; d_gene: NA; abundance: many; v_gene: TRBV10-3; CDR3nt: TGTGCCATCAGTGACGGGGGAAGGGTCTATCTGGAGACCCAGTACTTC; CDR3aa: CAISDGGRVYLETQYF
j_gene: TRBJ2-7; d_gene: TRBD1; abundance: few; v_gene: TRBV11-2; CDR3nt: TGTGCCAGCCGCGACAGGGTCCCCTACGAGCAGTACTTC; CDR3aa: CASRDRVPYEQYF
j_gene: TRBJ2-7; d_gene: TRBD1; abundance: NA; v_gene: TRBV20-1; CDR3nt: TGCAGTGCTAGTTCGGACAGGGAGTACGAGCAGTACTTC; CDR3aa: CSASSDREYEQYF
j_gene: TRBJ2-1; d_gene: NA; abundance: few; v_gene: TRBV6-2/TRBV6-3; CDR3nt: TGTGCCAGCAGTCCCTGGGGTAATGAGCAGTTCTTC; CDR3aa: CASSPWGNEQFF